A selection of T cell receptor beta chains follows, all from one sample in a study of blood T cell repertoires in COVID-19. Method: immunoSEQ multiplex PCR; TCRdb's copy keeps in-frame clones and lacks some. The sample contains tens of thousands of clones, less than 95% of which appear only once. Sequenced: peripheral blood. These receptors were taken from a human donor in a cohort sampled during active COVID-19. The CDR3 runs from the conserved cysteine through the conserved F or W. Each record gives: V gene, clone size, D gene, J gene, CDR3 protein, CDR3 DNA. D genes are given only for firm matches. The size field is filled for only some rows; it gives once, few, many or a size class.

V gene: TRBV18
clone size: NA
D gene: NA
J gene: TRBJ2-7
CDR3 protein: CASSPGGDPYEQYF
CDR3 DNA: TGTGCCAGCTCACCAGGCGGGGACCCCTACGAGCAGTACTTC

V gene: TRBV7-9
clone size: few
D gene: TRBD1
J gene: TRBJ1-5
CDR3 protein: CASSLSGTGSNQPQHF
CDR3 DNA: TGTGCCAGCAGCTTATCCGGGACAGGGAGCAATCAGCCCCAGCATTTT

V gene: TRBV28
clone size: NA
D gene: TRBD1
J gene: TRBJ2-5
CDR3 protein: CASHTPQTGGGTQYF
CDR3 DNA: TGTGCCAGCCACACCCCGCAGACAGGGGGGGGAACCCAGTACTTC

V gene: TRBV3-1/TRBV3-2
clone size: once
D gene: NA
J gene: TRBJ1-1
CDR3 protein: CASSQDRRTRGIEAFF
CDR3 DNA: TGTGCCAGCAGCCAAGATCGGAGGACACGGGGGATTGAAGCTTTCTTT

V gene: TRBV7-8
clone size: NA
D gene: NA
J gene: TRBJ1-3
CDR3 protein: CASSYTLNTIYF
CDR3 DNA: TGTGCCAGCAGCTACACCCTTAACACCATATATTTT

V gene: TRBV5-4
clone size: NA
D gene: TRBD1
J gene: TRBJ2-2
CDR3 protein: CASSSHRGGTGELFF
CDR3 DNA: TGTGCCAGCAGCTCCCACAGGGGTGGGACCGGGGAGCTGTTTTTT

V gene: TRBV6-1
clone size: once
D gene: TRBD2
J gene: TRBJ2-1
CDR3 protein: CASSEKGGLAGVVTYNEQFF
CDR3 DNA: TGTGCCAGCAGTGAAAAAGGGGGTCTAGCGGGAGTGGTCACCTACAATGAGCAGTTCTTC

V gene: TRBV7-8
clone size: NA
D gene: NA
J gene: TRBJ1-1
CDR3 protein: CASNNGGRGSPLRLTEAFF
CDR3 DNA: TGTGCCAGCAACAATGGAGGGAGGGGCTCTCCCCTGAGACTGACTGAAGCTTTCTTT

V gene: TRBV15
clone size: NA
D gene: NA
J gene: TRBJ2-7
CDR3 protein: CATSNRDILGEQYF
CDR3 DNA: TGTGCCACCAGCAACCGGGACATACTGGGCGAGCAGTACTTC

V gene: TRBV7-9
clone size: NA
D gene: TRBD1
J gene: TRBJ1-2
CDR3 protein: CASSQDRVDSYTF
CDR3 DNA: TGTGCCAGCAGCCAAGACAGGGTTGATAGCTACACCTTC

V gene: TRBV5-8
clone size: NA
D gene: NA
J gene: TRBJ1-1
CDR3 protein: CASSFWGDF
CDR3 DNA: TGTGCCAGCAGCTTTTGGGGGGACTTT

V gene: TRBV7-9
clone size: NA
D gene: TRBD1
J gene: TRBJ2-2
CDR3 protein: CASSQTDRGFTGELFF
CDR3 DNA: TGTGCCAGCAGTCAGACAGACAGGGGATTCACCGGGGAGCTGTTTTTT

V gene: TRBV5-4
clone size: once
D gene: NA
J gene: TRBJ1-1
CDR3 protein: CASTVGVGTEAFF
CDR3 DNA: TGTGCCAGCACCGTGGGCGTTGGCACTGAAGCTTTCTTT

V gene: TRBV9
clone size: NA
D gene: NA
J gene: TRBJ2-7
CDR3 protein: CASSSRTETYEQYF
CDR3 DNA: TGTGCCAGCAGCTCCCGGACAGAGACCTACGAGCAGTACTTC

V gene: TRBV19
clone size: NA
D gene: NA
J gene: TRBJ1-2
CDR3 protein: CASRGGGLYGYTF
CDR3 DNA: TGTGCCAGTAGAGGGGGGGGACTCTATGGCTACACCTTC

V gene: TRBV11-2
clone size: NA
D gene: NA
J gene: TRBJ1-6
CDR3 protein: CASSLPWGRRSPLHF
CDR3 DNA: TGTGCCAGCAGCCTCCCATGGGGGCGCCGTTCACCCCTCCACTTT

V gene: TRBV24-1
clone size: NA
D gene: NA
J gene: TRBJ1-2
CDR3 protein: CATSDPSSRGYTF
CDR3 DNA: TGTGCCACCAGTGATCCCTCTAGTCGGGGCTACACCTTC

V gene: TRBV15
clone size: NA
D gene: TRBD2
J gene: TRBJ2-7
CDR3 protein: CATSNIAGESREQYF
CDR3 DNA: TGTGCCACCAGCAACATAGCGGGAGAGTCTAGGGAGCAGTACTTC

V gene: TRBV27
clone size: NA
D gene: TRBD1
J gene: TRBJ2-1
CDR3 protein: CASSRIGGQSSYNEQFF
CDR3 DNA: TGTGCCAGCAGCCGAATTGGGGGACAGAGCTCCTACAATGAGCAGTTCTTC

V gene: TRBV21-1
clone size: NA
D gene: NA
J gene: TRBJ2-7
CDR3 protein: CASSNVRLAAAYEQYF
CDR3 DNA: TGTGCCAGCAGCAATGTCAGACTAGCGGCAGCCTACGAGCAGTACTTC

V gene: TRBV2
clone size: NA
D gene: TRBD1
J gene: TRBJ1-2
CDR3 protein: CASRDGTGNYGYTF
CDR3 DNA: TGTGCCAGCAGGGATGGGACAGGAAACTATGGCTACACCTTC

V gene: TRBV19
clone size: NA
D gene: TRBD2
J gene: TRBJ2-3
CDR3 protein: CASNAGGRDTQYF
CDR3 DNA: TGTGCCAGTAACGCGGGAGGGAGGGATACGCAGTATTTT

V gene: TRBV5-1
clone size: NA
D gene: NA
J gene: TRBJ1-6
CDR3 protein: CASSLVDGGNSPLHF
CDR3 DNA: TGCGCCAGCAGCTTGGTGGACGGAGGGAATTCACCCCTCCACTTT

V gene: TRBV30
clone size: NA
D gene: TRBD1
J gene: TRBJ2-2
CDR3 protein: CAWGQGNTGELFF
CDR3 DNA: TGTGCCTGGGGACAGGGGAACACCGGGGAGCTGTTTTTT

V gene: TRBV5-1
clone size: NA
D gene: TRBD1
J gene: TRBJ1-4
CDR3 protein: CASNKGQGNEKLFF
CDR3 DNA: TGCGCCAGCAACAAGGGACAGGGAAATGAAAAACTGTTTTTT

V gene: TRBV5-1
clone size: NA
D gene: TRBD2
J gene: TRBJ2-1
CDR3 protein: CASSEGTSLSYNEQFF
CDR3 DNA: TGCGCCAGCTCTGAGGGGACTAGCCTCTCCTACAATGAGCAGTTCTTC

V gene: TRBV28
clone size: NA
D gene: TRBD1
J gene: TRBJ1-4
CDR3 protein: CASSPSLAGQASTNEKLFF
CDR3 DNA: TGTGCCAGCAGCCCAAGTTTGGCCGGACAGGCCTCAACTAATGAAAAACTGTTTTTT

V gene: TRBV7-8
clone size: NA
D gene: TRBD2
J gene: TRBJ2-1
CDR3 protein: CASSLRTSGPSTGNEQFF
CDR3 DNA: TGTGCCAGCAGCCTCCGGACTAGCGGACCGAGCACGGGAAATGAGCAGTTCTTC

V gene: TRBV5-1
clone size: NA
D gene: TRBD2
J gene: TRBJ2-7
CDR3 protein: CASSLGAGGISYEQYF
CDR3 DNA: TGCGCCAGCAGCTTGGGTGCGGGAGGAATCTCCTACGAGCAGTACTTC

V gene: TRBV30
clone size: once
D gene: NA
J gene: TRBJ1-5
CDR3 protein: CAWALSGGASNQPQHF
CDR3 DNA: TGTGCCTGGGCCTTATCGGGGGGGGCTAGCAATCAGCCCCAGCATTTT

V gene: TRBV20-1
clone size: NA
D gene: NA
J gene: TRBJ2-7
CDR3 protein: CSASIRGKQYF
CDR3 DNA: TGCAGTGCTAGTATCAGGGGCAAGCAGTACTTC

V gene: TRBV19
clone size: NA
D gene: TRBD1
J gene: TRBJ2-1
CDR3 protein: CASSIDRGLEQFF
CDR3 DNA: TGTGCCAGTAGTATCGACAGGGGCCTTGAGCAGTTCTTC

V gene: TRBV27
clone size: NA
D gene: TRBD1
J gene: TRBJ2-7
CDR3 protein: CASSQTGAYEQYF
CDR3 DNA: TGTGCCAGCAGTCAAACAGGGGCCTACGAGCAGTACTTC

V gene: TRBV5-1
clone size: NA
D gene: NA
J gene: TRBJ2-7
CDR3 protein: CASSLPASDPYEQYF
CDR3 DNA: TGCGCCAGCAGCCTCCCCGCTAGCGACCCCTACGAGCAGTACTTC